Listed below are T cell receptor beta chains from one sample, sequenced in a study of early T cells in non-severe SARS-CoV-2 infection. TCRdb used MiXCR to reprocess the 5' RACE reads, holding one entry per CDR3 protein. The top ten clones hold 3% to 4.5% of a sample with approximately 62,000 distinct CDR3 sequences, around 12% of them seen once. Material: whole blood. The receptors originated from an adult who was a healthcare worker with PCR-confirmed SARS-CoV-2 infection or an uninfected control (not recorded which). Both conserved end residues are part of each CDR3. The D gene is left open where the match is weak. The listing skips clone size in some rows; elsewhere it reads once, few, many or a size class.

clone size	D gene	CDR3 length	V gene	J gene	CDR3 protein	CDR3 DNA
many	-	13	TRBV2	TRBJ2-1	CASKDSSYNEQFF	TGTGCCAGCAAAGATTCATCCTACAATGAGCAGTTCTTC
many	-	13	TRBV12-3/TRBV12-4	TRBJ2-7	CASSLLYRSEQYF	TGTGCCAGCAGCCTATTATACCGCTCCGAGCAGTACTTC
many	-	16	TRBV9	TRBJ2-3	CASSVAPGEYTDTQYF	TGTGCCAGCAGCGTAGCTCCGGGAGAGTATACAGATACGCAGTATTTT
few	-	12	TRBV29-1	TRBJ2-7	CSVGGTLYEQYF	TGCAGCGTTGGAGGGACTCTCTACGAGCAGTACTTC
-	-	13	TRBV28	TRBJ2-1	CASSLFQHNEQFF	TGTGCCAGCAGTTTATTCCAGCACAATGAGCAGTTCTTC
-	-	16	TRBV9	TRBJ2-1	CASSPAQLQRYNEQFF	TGTGCCAGCAGCCCAGCACAATTGCAGAGATACAATGAGCAGTTCTTC
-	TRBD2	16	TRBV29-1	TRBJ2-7	CSVEQLAGGIDYEQYF	TGCAGCGTTGAACAACTAGCGGGAGGGATTGACTACGAGCAGTACTTC
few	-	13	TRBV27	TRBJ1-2	CASSPRGADGYTF	TGTGCCAGCAGTCCCCGGGGGGCGGATGGCTACACCTTC
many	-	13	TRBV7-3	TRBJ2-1	CASSLTPLVEQFF	TGTGCCAGCAGCTTAACGCCCCTAGTTGAGCAGTTCTTC
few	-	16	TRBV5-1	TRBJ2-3	CASSLPPTGSTDTQYF	TGCGCCAGCAGCTTGCCCCCTACGGGAAGCACAGATACGCAGTATTTT
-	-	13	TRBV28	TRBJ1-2	CASSSEGVYGYTF	TGTGCCAGCAGTTCAGAGGGGGTCTATGGCTACACCTTC
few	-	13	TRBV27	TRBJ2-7	CASSLNWAGEQYF	TGTGCCAGCAGTTTAAACTGGGCCGGGGAGCAGTACTTC
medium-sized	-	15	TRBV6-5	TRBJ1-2	CASSPWDKPNYGYTF	TGTGCCAGCAGTCCTTGGGACAAGCCCAACTATGGCTACACCTTC
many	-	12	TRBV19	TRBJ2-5	CASSIGQETQYF	TGTGCCAGTAGTATAGGCCAAGAGACCCAGTACTTC
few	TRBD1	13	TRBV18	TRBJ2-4	CASSTGGRDIQYF	TGTGCCAGCTCGACAGGGGGAAGGGACATTCAGTACTTC
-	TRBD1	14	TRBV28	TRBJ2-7	CASGSGQLPYEQYF	TGTGCCAGCGGATCGGGACAGCTGCCCTACGAGCAGTACTTC
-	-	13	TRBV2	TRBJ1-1	CADHQGPYTEAFF	TGTGCCGATCATCAGGGGCCCTACACTGAAGCTTTCTTT
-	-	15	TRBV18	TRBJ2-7	CASSPPAGTSYEQYF	TGTGCCAGCTCACCACCGGCGGGTACTTCATACGAGCAGTACTTC
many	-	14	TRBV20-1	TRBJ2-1	CSARPGSSYNEQFF	TGCAGTGCTAGACCGGGGAGCTCCTACAATGAGCAGTTCTTC
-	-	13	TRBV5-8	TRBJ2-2	CASSWGLTGELFF	TGTGCCAGCAGCTGGGGACTCACCGGGGAGCTGTTTTTT
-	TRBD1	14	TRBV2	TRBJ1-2	CASHQAGGIYGYTF	TGTGCCAGCCACCAGGCAGGGGGGATCTATGGCTACACCTTC
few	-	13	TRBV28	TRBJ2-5	CASSSTYQETQYF	TGTGCCAGCAGTTCCACGTACCAAGAGACCCAGTACTTC
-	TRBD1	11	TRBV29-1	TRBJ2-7	CSGGTGREQYF	TGCAGCGGTGGGACAGGGCGCGAGCAGTACTTC
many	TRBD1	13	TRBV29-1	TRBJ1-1	CSVGQGGDTEAFF	TGCAGCGTAGGACAGGGAGGGGACACTGAAGCTTTCTTT
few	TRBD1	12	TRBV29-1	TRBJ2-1	CSVNRGDNEQFF	TGCAGCGTCAACAGGGGGGACAATGAGCAGTTCTTC
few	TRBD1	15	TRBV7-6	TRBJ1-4	CASSSRDRVAEKLFF	TGTGCCAGCAGCTCCCGGGACAGGGTGGCTGAAAAACTGTTTTTT
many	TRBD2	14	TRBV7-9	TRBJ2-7	CASSPLSSGYEQYF	TGTGCCAGCAGCCCCCTTTCTAGCGGCTACGAGCAGTACTTC
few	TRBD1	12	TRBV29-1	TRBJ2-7	CSVETGYGEQYF	TGCAGCGTAGAGACAGGGTATGGCGAGCAGTACTTC
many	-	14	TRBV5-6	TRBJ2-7	CASSLGVRSYEQYF	TGTGCCAGCAGCCTGGGAGTCCGCTCCTACGAGCAGTACTTC
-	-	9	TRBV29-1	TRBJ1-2	CSDDAGYTF	TGCAGCGATGACGCGGGCTACACCTTC
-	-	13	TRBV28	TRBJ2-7	CASSERASYEQYF	TGTGCCAGCAGCGAAAGGGCCTCCTACGAGCAGTACTTC
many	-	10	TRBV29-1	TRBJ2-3	CSVGTDTQYF	TGCAGCGTTGGCACAGATACGCAGTATTTT